These 12 T cell receptor beta chains originate from one sample sequenced in a study of radiation and T cells in renal cell carcinoma. Regarding time point: baseline pretreatment blood. The treatment: 15 Gy SBRT to primary tumor, nephrectomy 4 weeks later. The repertoire was sequenced with immunoSEQ multiplex PCR; TCRdb's copy has only in-frame clones and lacks some. Seen here are roughly 53,000 clones, approximately 80% observed once, and the top ten hold around 29%. Sequenced material: blood, taken from a patient whose treatment included radiotherapy and nephrectomy. These receptors all come from a woman between 70 and 85 years old with renal cell carcinoma.

V and J are TRBV5-6 and TRBJ2-2, with 9 bases that match TRBD1. The CDR3 is 17 residues long. The V segment lost 1 base and the J segment 5 bases; nucleotides outside the gene matches: 9. Germline CDR1 SGHDT, CDR2 YYEEEE. In DNA form, the CDR3 reads TGTGCCAGCAGCTTGCTGACAGGGGGGTACAGTACCGGGGAGCTGTTTTTT. Translation gives CASSLLTGGYSTGELFF.

CDR3 residues: CASSPAQDTEAFF. The CDR3 DNA follows: TGTGCCAGCTCACCGGCGCAGGACACTGAAGCTTTCTTT. The J gene is TRBJ1-1, the V gene TRBV18, with D hard to call. The CDR3 has 13 residues. V shed 3 bases and J shed 3 bases, with 8 bases lying between them. Germline V CDR1 and CDR2: KGHSH, LQKENI.

The V and J genes are TRBV19 and TRBJ1-2; perhaps TRBD1 as D (5 bases). This CDR3 has 18 amino acids. V was clipped by 5 bases and J by 2 bases, with 24 bases between them. Per germline, CDR1 LNHDA and CDR2 SQIVND (reference sequence). CDR3 sequence: CASSHPVFAGSKNYGYTF. CDR3 coding DNA: TGTGCCAGTAGTCACCCCGTTTTTGCAGGGTCGAAGAACTATGGCTACACCTTC.

The chain carries TRBV19 and TRBJ2-5; 10 bases fit TRBD1. The CDR3 runs to 15 residues. With 5 bases clipped from V and 5 bases from J, the junction kept 8 bases outside the gene matches. Germline CDR1 is LNHDA and CDR2 is SQIVND (reference sequence). The CDR3 DNA follows: TGTGCCAGTAGTTCGGGACAGGGGTACGTGGAGACCCAGTACTTC. Protein sequence: CASSSGQGYVETQYF.

The rearrangement joins TRBV2 to TRBJ2-5; 9 bases map to TRBD1. The CDR3 is made up of 15 amino acids. Germline V gene data show CDR1 as SNHLY and CDR2 as FYNNEI. Unmatched junction bases numbered 9, after V lost 3 bases and J lost 7 bases. The CDR3 nucleotides are TGTGCCAGCAGTGACCGGGACAGGGCTCGGTTGACCCAGTACTTC. Its translation is CASSDRDRARLTQYF.

This rearrangement joins TRBV19 to TRBJ1-3, with D perhaps TRBD1 (5 bases). The germline V and J ends were trimmed by 7 bases and 8 bases, with 9 bases remaining between them. Germline CDR1 and CDR2: LNHDA and SQIVND (reference sequence). This CDR3 spans 11 amino acids. CDR3 bases: TGTGCCAGTACAGACAGCTACACCATATATTTT. This gives the protein CASTDSYTIYF.

J is TRBJ2-1 and V is TRBV4-1, with TRBD2 matching 15 bases. This CDR3 is 17 amino acids long. V was clipped by 4 bases and J by 7 bases; unmatched bases: 8. Germline values: CDR1 MGHRA, CDR2 YSYEKL. DNA for the CDR3: TGCGCCAGCAGCCCAAAAACGGGACTAGCGGGAGGAAATGAGCAGTTCTTC. Its protein is CASSPKTGLAGGNEQFF.

The rearrangement uses TRBV6-6 and TRBJ2-7; TRBD1 aligns across 7 bases. Germline trimming cut 8 bases from V and 2 bases from J; bases unmatched to any gene: 6. CDR1 is MNHNY, CDR2 SVGAGI, per germline (reference sequence). The CDR3 totals 13 residues. For the CDR3, the DNA is TGTGCCAGCCGGACAGGCCCCACCTACGAGCAGTACTTC. Protein product: CASRTGPTYEQYF.

The chain joins TRBV5-4 to TRBJ2-3; 9 nucleotides line up with TRBD2. V dropped 1 base and J dropped 1; count of bases not matched to a gene: 1. This CDR3 has 15 amino acids. Germline CDR1 is SGHNT and CDR2 is YYREEE (reference sequence). The CDR3 bases are TGTGCCAGCAGCTTGTCTAGCGGGGGCACAGATACGCAGTATTTT. It encodes CASSLSSGGTDTQYF.

V gene TRBV28 combines with J gene TRBJ1-2; TRBD1 matches 10 bases. Germline loops: CDR1 MDHEN, CDR2 SYDVKM. V was clipped by 6 bases and J by 4 bases; unmatched bases: 8. The CDR3 totals 15 residues. This chain's CDR3 is CASREPGQGSYGYTF. As DNA, the CDR3 is TGTGCCAGCAGGGAACCGGGACAGGGGTCCTATGGCTACACCTTC.

The V call is TRBV7-3, the J call TRBJ1-2; 9 nucleotides agree with TRBD1. J was trimmed by 8 bases and V by 4 bases; bases with no gene match: 8. This CDR3 is 14 amino acids long. Germline V gene sequence: CDR1 SGHTA, CDR2 FQGTGA. CDR3 amino acids: CASSSRTGEGGYTF. The DNA of the CDR3 is TGTGCCAGCAGCTCAAGGACAGGGGAGGGCGGCTACACCTTC.

V and J are TRBV5-1 and TRBJ2-5; 8 positions match TRBD2. The V and J ends lost 4 bases and 2 bases, in that order; junction bases with no gene match: 4. This CDR3 is built from 14 residues. Germline values: CDR1 SGHRS, CDR2 YFSETQ. The CDR3 region is CASSPGLAQETQYF. CDR3 in DNA: TGCGCCAGCAGCCCTGGACTAGCTCAAGAGACCCAGTACTTC.